This T cell receptor beta chain is drawn from a study of shared clonotypes between healthy human individuals. Overall study context: Sampling drew on donors who were a couple of women and a few men aged 18 to 49.

When samples were unsorted, roughly 91 million PBMCs were used for genomic DNA. V lost 4 bases, J lost 0 bases, and 7 bases stayed unmatched. Germline V CDR1 and CDR2: LNHDA, SQIVND (reference sequence). The CDR3 runs to 18 residues. DNA from unsorted PBMC was sequenced on ten immunoSEQ deep assay plates. Original handling: Without quality scores, immunoSEQ junctional reads could not be filtered like full-length reads. Sequencing was performed with immunoSEQ multiplex PCR; in TCRdb, only in-frame clones are kept and a portion is missing. V and J calls and clone size are given by that table; D and trimming were obtained from the DNA. The repertoire includes about 480,000 clones, more than 65% of them detected once, and 10% to 15% sits in the top ten.

Sequenced material: PBMCs. This TCR came from a woman aged 40 to 50 in good health. Some clones in this sample may be carry-over from other donors' samples. The V gene is TRBV19, the J gene TRBJ1-5; TRBD1 agrees at 12 bases. The CDR3 reads CASSREGTGGYSNQPQHF. CDR3 nucleotides: TGTGCCAGTAGTAGGGAGGGGACAGGGGGCTATAGCAATCAGCCCCAGCATTTT.